This T cell receptor (beta chain) was sequenced during a study of blood T cell repertoires in COVID-19. Some clones are missing from TCRdb's copy, which holds only in-frame ones; the method was immunoSEQ multiplex PCR. The sample has 150,000 to 200,000 clones, roughly 88% seen once; the top ten hold roughly 15%. The V gene's germline CDR1 is MNHNS and CDR2 SASEGT. Trimming left V 1 base short and J 8 bases short, with 11 bases between. There are 13 residues in the CDR3. The TCR was taken from a man in his forties or fifties who had recovered from COVID-19. The specimen was PBMCs or T cells enriched from blood (not recorded which). J is TRBJ1-2 and V is TRBV6-1, with TRBD1 as a possible D gene (5 bases). The CDR3, as DNA: TGTGCCAGCAGTGAAGGCCTGGGACTGGGCTACACCTTC. Its translation is CASSEGLGLGYTF.